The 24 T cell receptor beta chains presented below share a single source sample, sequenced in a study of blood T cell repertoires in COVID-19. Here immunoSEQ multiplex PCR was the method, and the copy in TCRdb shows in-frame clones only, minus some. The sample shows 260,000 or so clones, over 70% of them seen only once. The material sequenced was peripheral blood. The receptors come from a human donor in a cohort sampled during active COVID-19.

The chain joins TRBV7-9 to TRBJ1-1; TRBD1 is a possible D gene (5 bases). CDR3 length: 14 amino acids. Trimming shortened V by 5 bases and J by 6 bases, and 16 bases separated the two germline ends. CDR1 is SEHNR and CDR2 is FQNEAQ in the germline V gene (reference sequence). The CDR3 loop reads CASSLPTDFSEAFF. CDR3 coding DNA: TGTGCCAGCAGCCTCCCGACAGACTTTTCTGAAGCTTTCTTT.

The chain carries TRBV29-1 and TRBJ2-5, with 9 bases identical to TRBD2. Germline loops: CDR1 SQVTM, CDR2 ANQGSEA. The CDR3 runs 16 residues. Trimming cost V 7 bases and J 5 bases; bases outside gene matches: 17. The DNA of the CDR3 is TGCAGCGGACGATTCACCTTTGCGGGGGGGTTCGAGACCCAGTACTTC. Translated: CSGRFTFAGGFETQYF.

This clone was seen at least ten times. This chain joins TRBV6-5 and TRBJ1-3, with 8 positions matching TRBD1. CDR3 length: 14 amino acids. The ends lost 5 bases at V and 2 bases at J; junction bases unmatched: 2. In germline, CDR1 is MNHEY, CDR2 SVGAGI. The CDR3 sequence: CASSRQGTGNTIYF. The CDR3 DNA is TGTGCCAGCAGTCGACAGGGGACTGGAAACACCATATATTTT.

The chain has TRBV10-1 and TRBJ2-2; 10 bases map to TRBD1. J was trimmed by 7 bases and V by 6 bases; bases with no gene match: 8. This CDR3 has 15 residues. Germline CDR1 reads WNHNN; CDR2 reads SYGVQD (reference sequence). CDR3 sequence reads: CASRPDRGDVGELFF. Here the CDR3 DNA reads TGCGCCAGCAGACCGGACAGGGGGGATGTCGGGGAGCTGTTTTTT.

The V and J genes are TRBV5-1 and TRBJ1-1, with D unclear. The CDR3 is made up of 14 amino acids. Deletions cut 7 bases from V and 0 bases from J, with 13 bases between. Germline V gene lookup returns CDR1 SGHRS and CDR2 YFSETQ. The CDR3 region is CASGIGVMNTEAFF. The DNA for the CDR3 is TGCGCCAGCGGGATCGGGGTGATGAACACTGAAGCTTTCTTT.

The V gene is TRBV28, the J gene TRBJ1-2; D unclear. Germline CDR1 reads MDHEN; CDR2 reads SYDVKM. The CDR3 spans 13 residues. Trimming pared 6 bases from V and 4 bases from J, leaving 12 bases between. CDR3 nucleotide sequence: TGTGCCAGCAGCTCATCTACGCTCTATGGCTACACCTTC. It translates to CASSSSTLYGYTF.

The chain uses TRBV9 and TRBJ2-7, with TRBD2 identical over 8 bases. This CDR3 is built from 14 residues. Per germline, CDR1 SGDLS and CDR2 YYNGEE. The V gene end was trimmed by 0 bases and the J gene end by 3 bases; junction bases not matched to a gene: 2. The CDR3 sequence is CASSVASGGYEQYF. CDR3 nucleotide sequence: TGTGCCAGCAGCGTAGCAAGCGGGGGCTACGAGCAGTACTTC.

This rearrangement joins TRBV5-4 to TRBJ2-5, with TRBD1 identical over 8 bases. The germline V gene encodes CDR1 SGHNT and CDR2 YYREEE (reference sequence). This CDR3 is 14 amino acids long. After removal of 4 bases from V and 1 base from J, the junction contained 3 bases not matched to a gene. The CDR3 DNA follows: TGTGCCAGCAGCGCGGGACAGGCCCAAGAGACCCAGTACTTC. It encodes CASSAGQAQETQYF.

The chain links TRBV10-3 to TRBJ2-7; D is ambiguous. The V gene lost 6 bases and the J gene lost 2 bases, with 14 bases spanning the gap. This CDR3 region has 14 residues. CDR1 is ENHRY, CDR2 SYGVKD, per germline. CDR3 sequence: CAISHQHNTYEQYF. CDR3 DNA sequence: TGTGCCATCAGCCACCAACATAATACCTACGAGCAGTACTTC.

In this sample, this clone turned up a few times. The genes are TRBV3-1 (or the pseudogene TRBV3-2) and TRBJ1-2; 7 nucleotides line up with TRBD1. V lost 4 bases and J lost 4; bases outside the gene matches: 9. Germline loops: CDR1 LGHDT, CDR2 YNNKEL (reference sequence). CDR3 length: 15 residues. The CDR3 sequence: CASSPGGGFGYGYTF. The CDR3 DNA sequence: TGTGCCAGCAGCCCGGGAGGGGGCTTCGGCTATGGCTACACCTTC.

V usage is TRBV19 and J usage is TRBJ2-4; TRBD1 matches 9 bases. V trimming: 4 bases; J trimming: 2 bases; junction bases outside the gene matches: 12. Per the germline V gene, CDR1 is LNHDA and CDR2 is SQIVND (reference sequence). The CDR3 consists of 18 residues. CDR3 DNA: TGTGCCAGTAGTAATAAAAGGACAGGGGCAGGGACCAAAAACATTCAGTACTTC. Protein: CASSNKRTGAGTKNIQYF.

CDR3 DNA: TGTGCCAGTAGTTTCTCCGGACAAACGAACACTGAAGCTTTCTTT. This encodes CASSFSGQTNTEAFF. The chain joins TRBV19 to TRBJ1-1, with a tentative D call TRBD1 (5 bases). The CDR3 has 15 amino acids. V was clipped by 5 bases and J by 1 base, with 14 bases between them. CDR1 LNHDA and CDR2 SQIVND come from the germline V gene (reference sequence).

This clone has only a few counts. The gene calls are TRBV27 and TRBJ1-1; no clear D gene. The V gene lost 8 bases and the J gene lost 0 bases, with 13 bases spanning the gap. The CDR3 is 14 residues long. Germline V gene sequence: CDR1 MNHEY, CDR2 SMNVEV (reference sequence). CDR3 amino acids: CASRGGIMNTEAFF. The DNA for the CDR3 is TGTGCCAGCCGAGGAGGGATCATGAACACTGAAGCTTTCTTT.

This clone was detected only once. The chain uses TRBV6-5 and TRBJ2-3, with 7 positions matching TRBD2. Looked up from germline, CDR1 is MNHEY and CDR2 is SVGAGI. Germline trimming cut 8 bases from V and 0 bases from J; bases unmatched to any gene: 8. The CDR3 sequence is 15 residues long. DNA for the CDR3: TGTGCCAGCTCCATTACTAGCGTAAGCACAGATACGCAGTATTTT. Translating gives CASSITSVSTDTQYF.

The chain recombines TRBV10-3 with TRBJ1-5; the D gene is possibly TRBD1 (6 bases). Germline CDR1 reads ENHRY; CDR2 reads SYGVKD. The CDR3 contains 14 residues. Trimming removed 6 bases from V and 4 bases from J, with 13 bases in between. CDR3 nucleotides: TGTGCCATCAGCGTACAGGGAGGGAATCAGCCCCAGCATTTT. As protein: CAISVQGGNQPQHF.

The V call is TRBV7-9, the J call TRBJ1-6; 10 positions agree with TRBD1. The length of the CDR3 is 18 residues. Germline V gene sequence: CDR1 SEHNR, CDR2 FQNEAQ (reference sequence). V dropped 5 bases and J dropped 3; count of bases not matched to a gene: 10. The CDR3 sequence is CASSLPRTGGVYNSPLHF. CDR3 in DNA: TGTGCCAGCAGCCTTCCGCGGACAGGGGGGGTCTATAATTCACCCCTCCACTTT.

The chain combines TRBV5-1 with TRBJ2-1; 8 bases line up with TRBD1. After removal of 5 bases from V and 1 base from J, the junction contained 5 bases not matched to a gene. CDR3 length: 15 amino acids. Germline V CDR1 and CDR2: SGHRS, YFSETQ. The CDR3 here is CASRNGQGSYNEQFF. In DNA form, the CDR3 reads TGCGCCAGCAGGAACGGACAGGGTTCCTACAATGAGCAGTTCTTC. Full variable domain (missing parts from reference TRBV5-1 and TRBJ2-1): KAGVTQTPRYLIKTRGQQVTLSCSPISGHRSVSWYQQTPGQGLQFLFEYFSETQRNKGNFPGRFSGRQFSNSRSEMNVSTLELGDSALYLCASRNGQGSYNEQFFGPGTRLTVL.

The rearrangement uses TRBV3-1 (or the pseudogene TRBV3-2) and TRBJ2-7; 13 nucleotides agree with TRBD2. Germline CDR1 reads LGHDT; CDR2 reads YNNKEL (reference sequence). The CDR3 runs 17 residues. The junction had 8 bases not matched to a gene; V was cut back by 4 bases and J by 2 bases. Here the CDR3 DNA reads TGTGCCAGCAGCCCCCTTGGGACTAGCGGGAAAACCTACGAGCAGTACTTC. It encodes CASSPLGTSGKTYEQYF.

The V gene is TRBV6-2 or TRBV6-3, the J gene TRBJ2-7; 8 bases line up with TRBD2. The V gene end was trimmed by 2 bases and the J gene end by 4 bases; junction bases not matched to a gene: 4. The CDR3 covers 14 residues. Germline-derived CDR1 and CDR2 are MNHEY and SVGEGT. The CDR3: CASSYPGGRYEQYF. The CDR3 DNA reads TGTGCCAGCAGTTACCCGGGGGGGCGTTACGAGCAGTACTTC.

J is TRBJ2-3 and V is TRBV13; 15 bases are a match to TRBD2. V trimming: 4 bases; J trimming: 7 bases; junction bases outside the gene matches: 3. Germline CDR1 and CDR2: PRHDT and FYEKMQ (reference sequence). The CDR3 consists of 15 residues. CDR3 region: CASSSGTSGRNTQYF. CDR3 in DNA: TGTGCCAGCAGCTCCGGGACTAGCGGGAGGAATACGCAGTATTTT.

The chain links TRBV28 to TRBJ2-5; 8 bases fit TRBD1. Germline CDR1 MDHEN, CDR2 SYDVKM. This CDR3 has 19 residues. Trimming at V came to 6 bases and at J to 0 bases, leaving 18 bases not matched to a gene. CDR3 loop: CASSFNLNTGGPYQETQYF. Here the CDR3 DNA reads TGTGCCAGCAGCTTCAACCTGAACACAGGGGGTCCGTACCAAGAGACCCAGTACTTC.

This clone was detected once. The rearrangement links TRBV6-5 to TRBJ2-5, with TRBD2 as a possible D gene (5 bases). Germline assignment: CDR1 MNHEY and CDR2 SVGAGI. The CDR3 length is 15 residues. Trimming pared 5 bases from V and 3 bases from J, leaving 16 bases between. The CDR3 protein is CASSPEGVKKETQYF. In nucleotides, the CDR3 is TGTGCCAGCAGTCCCGAGGGAGTCAAGAAAGAGACCCAGTACTTC.

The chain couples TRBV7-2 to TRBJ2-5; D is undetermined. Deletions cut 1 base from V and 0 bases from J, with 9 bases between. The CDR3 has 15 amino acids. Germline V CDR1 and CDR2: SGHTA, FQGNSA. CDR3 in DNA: TGTGCCAGCAGCTTAGTGTGGCAGGACCAAGAGACCCAGTACTTC. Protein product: CASSLVWQDQETQYF.

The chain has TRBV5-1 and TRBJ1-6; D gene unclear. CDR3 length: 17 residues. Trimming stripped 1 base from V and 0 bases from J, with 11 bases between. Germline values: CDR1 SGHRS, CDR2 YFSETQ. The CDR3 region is CASSLSSGSSYNSPLHF. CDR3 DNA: TGCGCCAGCAGCTTGTCATCGGGGAGCTCCTATAATTCACCCCTCCACTTT.